This T cell receptor beta chain is from a study of blood T cell repertoires in COVID-19. Sequencing used immunoSEQ multiplex PCR; TCRdb keeps in-frame clones, though not all of them. Here the sample spans over 50,000 clones, 91% being singletons. The CDR3 has 12 residues. Germline V CDR1 and CDR2: SGHVS, FNYEAQ. Trimming stripped 1 base from V and 12 bases from J, with 9 bases between. This sequence joins TRBV7-6 and TRBJ1-4; no clear D. The receptor's source is a man in his forties or fifties with active COVID-19. The sample taken for sequencing was peripheral blood. The CDR3: CASSLVDSELFF. The CDR3 bases are TGTGCCAGCAGCTTAGTAGATAGTGAACTGTTTTTT.